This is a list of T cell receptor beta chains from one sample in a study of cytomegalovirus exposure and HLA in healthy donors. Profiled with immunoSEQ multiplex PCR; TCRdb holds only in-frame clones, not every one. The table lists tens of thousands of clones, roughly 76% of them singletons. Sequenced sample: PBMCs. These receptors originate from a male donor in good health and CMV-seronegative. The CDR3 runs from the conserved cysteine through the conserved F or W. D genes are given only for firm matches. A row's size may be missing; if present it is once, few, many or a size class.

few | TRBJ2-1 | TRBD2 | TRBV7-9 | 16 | CASSPLALAGLNEQFF | TGTGCCAGCAGCCCGTTAGCACTAGCGGGCCTTAATGAGCAGTTCTTC
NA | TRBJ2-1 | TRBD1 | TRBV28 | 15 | CASSLWGTGLNEQFF | TGTGCCAGCAGTTTATGGGGGACAGGGCTCAATGAGCAGTTCTTC
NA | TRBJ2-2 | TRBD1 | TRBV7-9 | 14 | CASPVQGDTGELFF | TGTGCCAGCCCAGTACAGGGGGACACCGGGGAGCTGTTTTTT
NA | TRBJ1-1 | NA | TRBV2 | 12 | CASRDSQGPVFF | TGTGCCAGCCGCGATTCCCAGGGGCCAGTTTTCTTT
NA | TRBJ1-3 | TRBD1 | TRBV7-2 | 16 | CASSPGQGGSGNTIYF | TGTGCCAGCAGCCCGGGACAGGGGGGGTCCGGAAACACCATATATTTT
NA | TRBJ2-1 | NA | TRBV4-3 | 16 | CASSPYNTGPYNEQFF | TGCGCCAGCAGCCCATACAATACAGGACCCTACAATGAGCAGTTCTTC
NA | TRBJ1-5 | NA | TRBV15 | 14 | CATSRERKRQPQHF | TGTGCCACCAGCAGAGAGAGGAAGCGTCAGCCCCAGCATTTT
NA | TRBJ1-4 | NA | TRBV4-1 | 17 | CASGLRTAPATNEKLFF | TGCGCCAGCGGCCTAAGGACAGCCCCTGCAACTAATGAAAAACTGTTTTTT
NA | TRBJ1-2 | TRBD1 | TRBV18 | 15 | CASSPPGQGHYGYTF | TGTGCCAGCTCACCACCGGGACAGGGGCACTATGGCTACACCTTC
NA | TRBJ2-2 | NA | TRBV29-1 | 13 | CSVGTANTGELFF | TGCAGCGTTGGGACAGCCAACACCGGGGAGCTGTTTTTT
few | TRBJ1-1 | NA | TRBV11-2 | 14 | CASSRRQPNTEAFF | TGTGCCAGCAGCCGCAGACAGCCAAACACTGAAGCTTTCTTT
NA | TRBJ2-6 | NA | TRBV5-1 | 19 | CASSLASGQRGSGANGLTF | TGCGCCAGCAGCTTGGCCTCGGGACAAAGGGGCTCTGGGGCCAACGGCCTGACTTTC
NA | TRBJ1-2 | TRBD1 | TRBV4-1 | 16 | CASSQEYRGIGGGYTF | TGCGCCAGCAGCCAAGAGTACAGGGGTATTGGAGGCGGCTACACCTTC
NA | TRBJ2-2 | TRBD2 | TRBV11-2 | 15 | CASRWTSRSTGELFF | TGTGCCAGCAGATGGACTAGCCGTAGCACCGGGGAGCTGTTTTTT
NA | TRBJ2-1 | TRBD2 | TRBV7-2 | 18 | CASSLRGAGGPSYNEQFF | TGTGCCAGCAGCCTACGGGGGGCGGGGGGACCTTCCTACAATGAGCAGTTCTTC
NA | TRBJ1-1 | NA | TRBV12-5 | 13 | CASGLGGGTEAFF | TGTGCTAGTGGTTTGGGCGGGGGCACTGAAGCTTTCTTT
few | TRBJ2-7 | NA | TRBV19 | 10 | CASGTYEQYF | TGTGCCAGTGGCACCTACGAGCAGTACTTC
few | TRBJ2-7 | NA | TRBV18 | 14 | CASSPQRGMDEQYF | TGTGCCAGCTCACCTCAAAGAGGGATGGACGAGCAGTACTTC
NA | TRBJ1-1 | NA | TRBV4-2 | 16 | CASSHARGSVNTEAFF | TGTGCCAGCAGCCACGCCCGAGGGTCGGTGAACACTGAAGCTTTCTTT
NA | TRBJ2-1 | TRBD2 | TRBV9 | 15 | CASSDTSGNYNEQFF | TGTGCCAGCAGCGATACTAGCGGGAACTACAATGAGCAGTTCTTC
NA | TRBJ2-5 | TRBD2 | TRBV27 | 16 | CASSTYQREGQKTQYF | TGTGCCAGCAGTACCTATCAGCGGGAGGGCCAAAAGACCCAGTACTTC
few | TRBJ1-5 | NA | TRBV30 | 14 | CAWSVRPGNQPQHF | TGTGCCTGGAGTGTACGCCCAGGGAATCAGCCCCAGCATTTT
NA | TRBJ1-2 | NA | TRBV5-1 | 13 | CASSPRETEGYTF | TGCGCCAGCAGCCCCCGCGAGACAGAGGGCTACACCTTC
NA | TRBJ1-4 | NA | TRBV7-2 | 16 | CARSHQPGHSNEKLFF | TGTGCCCGCAGTCACCAGCCGGGACACTCAAACGAAAAACTGTTTTTT
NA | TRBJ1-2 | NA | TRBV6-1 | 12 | CASKGTAGGYTF | TGTGCCAGCAAAGGCACGGCGGGTGGCTACACCTTC
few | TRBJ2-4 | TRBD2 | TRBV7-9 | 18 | CASSLEAGTSGSLRVQYF | TGTGCCAGCAGCTTAGAAGCCGGGACTAGCGGGAGCCTGAGGGTTCAGTACTTC
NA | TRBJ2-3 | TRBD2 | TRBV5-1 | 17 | CASTLGVAGGPQDTQYF | TGCGCCAGCACTCTTGGAGTAGCGGGAGGGCCCCAAGATACGCAGTATTTT
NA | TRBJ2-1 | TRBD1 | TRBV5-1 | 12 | CASSGTDNEQFF | TGCGCCAGCTCTGGGACAGACAATGAGCAGTTCTTC
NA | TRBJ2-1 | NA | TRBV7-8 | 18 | CASSPDSMAITLYNEQFF | TGTGCCAGCAGCCCCGATTCGATGGCCATTACCTTATACAATGAGCAGTTCTTC
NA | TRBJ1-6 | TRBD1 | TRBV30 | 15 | CAWLLLTGRNSPLHF | TGTGCCTGGCTCCTCTTGACAGGGAGGAATTCACCCCTCCACTTT
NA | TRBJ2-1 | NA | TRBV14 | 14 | CASSRTSGRGEQFF | TGTGCCAGCAGCCGGACCAGCGGGCGCGGTGAGCAGTTCTTC
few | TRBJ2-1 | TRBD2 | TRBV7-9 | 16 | CASSLDTSGGYNEQFF | TGTGCCAGCAGCTTAGATACTAGCGGGGGATACAATGAGCAGTTCTTC
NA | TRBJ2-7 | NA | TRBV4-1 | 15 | CASSPSTMIAYEQYF | TGCGCCAGCAGCCCTTCGACAATGATCGCCTACGAGCAGTACTTC
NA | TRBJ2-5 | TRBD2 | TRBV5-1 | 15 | CASSFSGSGSETQYF | TGCGCCAGCAGCTTCAGCGGGAGTGGGAGTGAGACCCAGTACTTC
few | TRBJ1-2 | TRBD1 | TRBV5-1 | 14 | CASSLEGGQGGYTF | TGCGCCAGCAGCTTGGAGGGGGGACAGGGTGGCTACACCTTC
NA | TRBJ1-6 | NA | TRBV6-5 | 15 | CASSYARGRNSPLHF | TGTGCCAGCAGTTACGCCCGGGGGAGGAATTCACCCCTCCACTTT
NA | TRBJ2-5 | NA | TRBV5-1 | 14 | CASSLGLGQETQYF | TGCGCCAGCAGCTTGGGCCTCGGCCAAGAGACCCAGTACTTC
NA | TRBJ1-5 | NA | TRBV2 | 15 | CASRGAGGVGRPQHF | TGTGCCAGCAGGGGGGCCGGTGGGGTGGGAAGGCCCCAGCATTTT
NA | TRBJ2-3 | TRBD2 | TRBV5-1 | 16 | CASSLGPAGGTDTQYF | TGCGCCAGCAGCTTGGGGCCAGCGGGGGGCACAGATACGCAGTATTTT
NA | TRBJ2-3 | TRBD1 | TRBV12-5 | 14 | CASGVTGGTDTQYF | TGTGCTAGTGGGGTCACAGGGGGCACAGATACGCAGTATTTT
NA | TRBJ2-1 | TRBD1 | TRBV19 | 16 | CASSIYGTGPYNEQFF | TGTGCCAGTAGTATATACGGGACAGGACCTTACAATGAGCAATTCTTC
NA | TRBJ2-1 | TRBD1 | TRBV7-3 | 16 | CASSPWDRGYRDEQFF | TGTGCCAGCAGTCCCTGGGACAGGGGATATAGAGATGAGCAGTTCTTC
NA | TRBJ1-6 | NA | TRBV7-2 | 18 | CASSLPGREMTLNSPLHF | TGTGCCAGCAGCTTACCCGGAAGGGAGATGACACTTAATTCACCCCTCCACTTT
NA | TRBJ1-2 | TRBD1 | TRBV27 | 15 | CASRPTGEMVYGYTF | TGTGCCAGCAGGCCAACAGGGGAGATGGTCTATGGCTACACCTTC
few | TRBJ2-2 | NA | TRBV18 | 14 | CASSLRENTGELFF | TGTGCCAGCTCACTCCGGGAGAACACCGGGGAGCTGTTTTTT
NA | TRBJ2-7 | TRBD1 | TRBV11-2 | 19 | CASSSFPGQGLGRAYEQYF | TGTGCCAGCAGCTCCTTTCCGGGACAGGGGCTCGGTAGGGCCTACGAGCAGTACTTC
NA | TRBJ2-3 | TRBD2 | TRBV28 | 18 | CAINSLGLAGGRTDTQYF | TGTGCCATCAACAGTTTAGGATTAGCGGGAGGGCGCACAGATACGCAGTATTTT
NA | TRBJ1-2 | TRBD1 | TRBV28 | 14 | CASSRTGFNYGYTF | TGTGCCAGTAGTCGGACAGGGTTTAACTATGGCTACACCTTC
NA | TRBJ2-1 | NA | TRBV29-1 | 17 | CSVSAPLAGRSYNEQFF | TGCAGCGTTTCCGCGCCCCTTGCGGGACGCTCCTACAATGAGCAGTTCTTC
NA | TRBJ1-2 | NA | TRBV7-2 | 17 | CASSPAPDRKSNYGYTF | TGTGCCAGCAGCCCCGCCCCCGACAGGAAGTCTAACTATGGCTACACCTTC
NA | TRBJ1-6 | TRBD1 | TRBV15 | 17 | CATSRGTSGTGGSPLHF | TGTGCCACCAGCAGAGGTACGTCCGGGACAGGGGGCTCACCCCTCCACTTT
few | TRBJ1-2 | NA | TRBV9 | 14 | CASSATSGVYGYTF | TGTGCCAGCAGCGCAACTTCAGGGGTTTATGGCTACACCTTC